Reported below is one T cell receptor beta chain. The antigen is not known. These data belong to a study of blood T cells in healthy people across ages. Study-level points and caveats: Strong correlation was found linking TCR beta diversity to naive T cell percentage.

The CDR3 contains 16 residues. Trimming removed 2 bases at V and 2 bases at J, with 16 bases between. Germline CDR1 MNHEY, CDR2 SVGEGT. The study drew donors from healthy Caucasian individuals in Russia aged roughly 6 to 90. At least 6 million PBMCs were isolated per sample. Alongside a J-beta primer mix, a sample-barcoded 5' primer served in a second PCR lasting 7 to 11 cycles. Every sample gave at least 2.5 million paired-end reads containing CDR3. MiXCR was run by TCRdb on the 5' RACE reads, yielding one entry per CDR3 protein. Among approximately 770,000 distinct CDR3 sequences listed, more than 45% were seen once.

The TCR sequence derives from a man aged 25-45 years in good health. The genes are TRBV6-2 or TRBV6-3 and TRBJ2-7, with a weak D call TRBD2 (6 bases). The sequenced material came from blood. The CDR3 DNA reads TGTGCCAGCAGTTACAATTCCGGGAGCTTCCCCTACGAGCAGTACTTC. The encoded protein is CASSYNSGSFPYEQYF.